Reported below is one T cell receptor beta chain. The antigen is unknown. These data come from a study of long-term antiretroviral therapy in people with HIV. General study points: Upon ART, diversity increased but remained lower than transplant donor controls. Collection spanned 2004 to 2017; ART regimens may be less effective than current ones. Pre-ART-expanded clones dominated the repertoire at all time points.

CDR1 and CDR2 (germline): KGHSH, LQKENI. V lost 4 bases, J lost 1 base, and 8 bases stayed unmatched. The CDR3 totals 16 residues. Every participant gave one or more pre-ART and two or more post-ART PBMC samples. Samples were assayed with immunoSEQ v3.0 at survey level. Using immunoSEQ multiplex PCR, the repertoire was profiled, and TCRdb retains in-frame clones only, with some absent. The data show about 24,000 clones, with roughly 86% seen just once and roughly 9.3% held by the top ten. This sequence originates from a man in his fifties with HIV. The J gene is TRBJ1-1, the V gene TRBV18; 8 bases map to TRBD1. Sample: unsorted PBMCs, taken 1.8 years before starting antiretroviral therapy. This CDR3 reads CASSLNTGGSNTEAFF. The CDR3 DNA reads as TGTGCCAGCTCACTTAACACAGGGGGTTCGAACACTGAAGCTTTCTTT.